This is a list of T cell receptor beta chains from one sample in a study of T cells after yellow fever vaccination. In TCRdb, the 5' RACE reads were re-called with MiXCR into one record per CDR3 protein. The top ten hold around 16% of the sample, which has under 550,000 distinct CDR3 sequences, 21% seen once. The material sequenced was PBMCs, taken roughly 20 days after the first yellow fever vaccination. The receptors shown here come from a man between 18 and 29 years old who received the YFV17D yellow fever vaccine. CDR3s include the opening cysteine and the closing phenylalanine or tryptophan. D genes are given only for firm matches. Size tells how often a clone was seen (once, few, many) or the class of an expanded clone, and some rows leave it out.

clone size,V gene,D gene,J gene,CDR3 DNA,CDR3 protein
few,TRBV5-6,TRBD2,TRBJ2-7,TGTGCCAGCAGCTTGCCTAGCGGGGCCGAGCAGTACTTC,CASSLPSGAEQYF
NA,TRBV12-3/TRBV12-4,TRBD1,TRBJ1-2,TGTGCCAGCAGTTTACGGGGACAGACCTATGGCTACACCTTC,CASSLRGQTYGYTF
NA,TRBV7-2,NA,TRBJ2-2,TGTGCCAGCAGCTCTAGGGTTGGGTCCGGGGAGCTGTTTTTT,CASSSRVGSGELFF
NA,TRBV3-1,NA,TRBJ1-4,TGTGCCAGCAGCCAAGTGGTGGGCGAAAAACTGTTTTTT,CASSQVVGEKLFF
NA,TRBV24-1,NA,TRBJ2-1,TGTGCCACCAGTTTTCAGGGGGGTTATGAGCAGTTCTTC,CATSFQGGYEQFF
few,TRBV28,NA,TRBJ2-5,TGTGCCAGCAGTGATCCCGGCCTGGGGTTGACCCAGTACTTC,CASSDPGLGLTQYF
few,TRBV10-3,TRBD1,TRBJ2-7,TGTGCCACCCAGGGGGACTACGAGCAGTACTTC,CATQGDYEQYF
once,TRBV12-3/TRBV12-4,TRBD2,TRBJ2-3,TGTGCCAGCAGTTTATGGGGTAGCGGGGGGGCAAATACGCAGTATTTT,CASSLWGSGGANTQYF
few,TRBV20-1,NA,TRBJ1-6,TGCAGTGCTAGACCCGTGACCCTCAATTCACCCCTCCACTTT,CSARPVTLNSPLHF
NA,TRBV15,NA,TRBJ2-2,TGTGCCACCAGCAGGGACTCAGACTCTAGGAACACCGGGGAGCTGTTTTTT,CATSRDSDSRNTGELFF
once,TRBV7-9,TRBD1,TRBJ2-1,TGTGCCAGCAGCTTAGTTCGGACAGGTGCTGACCTCAATGAGCAGTTCTTC,CASSLVRTGADLNEQFF
few,TRBV7-2,NA,TRBJ2-1,TGTGCCAGCAGCCCCGGGCGTGGGGATGAGCAGTTCTTC,CASSPGRGDEQFF
NA,TRBV5-5,NA,TRBJ1-2,TGTGCCAGCAGCTTTGGCCACCCAACCTATGGCTACACCTTC,CASSFGHPTYGYTF
many,TRBV3-1,NA,TRBJ2-7,TGTGCCAGCAGCCAAGCCGCAGTTTTCTACTTC,CASSQAAVFYF
few,TRBV6-2/TRBV6-3,NA,TRBJ1-5,TGTGCCAGCAGTTACTCGCTAAGGACTTATAGCAATCAGCCCCAGCATTTT,CASSYSLRTYSNQPQHF
NA,TRBV5-1,TRBD1,TRBJ2-1,TGCGCCACCACTACAGGGGCGAGCTCCTACAATGAGCAGTTCTTC,CATTTGASSYNEQFF
many,TRBV3-1,NA,TRBJ2-5,TGTGCCAGCAGCCAAGAGGTGACCCAGTACTTC,CASSQEVTQYF
few,TRBV7-9,TRBD2,TRBJ2-1,TGTGCCAGCAGCTTCCAAAGCGGGGGGTACAATGAGCAGTTCTTC,CASSFQSGGYNEQFF
NA,TRBV19,TRBD1,TRBJ1-4,TGTGCCAGTAGTATCCAGGGGGCCGGTGAAAAACTGTTTTTT,CASSIQGAGEKLFF
NA,TRBV29-1,TRBD1,TRBJ1-2,TGCAGCGGGGGACAGGCTCCTTATGGCTACACCTTC,CSGGQAPYGYTF
NA,TRBV13,TRBD1,TRBJ2-1,TGTGCCAGCAGCCCAACGGGACAGGGTGGGGATGAGCAGTTCTTC,CASSPTGQGGDEQFF
few,TRBV5-1,NA,TRBJ2-2,TGCGCCAGCAGCTCCATCCGGCCCATAACCGGGGAGCTGTTTTTT,CASSSIRPITGELFF
NA,TRBV6-1,NA,TRBJ2-4,TGTGCCAGCACTCCTGGACTGATTGTAGCCAAAAACATTCAGTACTTC,CASTPGLIVAKNIQYF
NA,TRBV3-1,NA,TRBJ1-1,TGTGCCAGCAGCCATTTGGGAACTGAAGCTTTCTTT,CASSHLGTEAFF
few,TRBV7-3,NA,TRBJ2-1,TGTGCCAGCAGCTTTGTGGGGGGCACCTCCTACAATGAGCAGTTCTTC,CASSFVGGTSYNEQFF
many,TRBV6-2/TRBV6-3,NA,TRBJ2-1,TGTGCCAGCAGCCGGCGAGCGGCCCATGAGCAGTTCTTC,CASSRRAAHEQFF
few,TRBV30,NA,TRBJ2-4,TGTGCCTGGAGTGTAGGCAGGGGAACCATTCAGTACTTC,CAWSVGRGTIQYF
few,TRBV5-1,NA,TRBJ2-7,TGCGCCAGCAGCACCGGACAGTTCAACGAGCAGTACTTC,CASSTGQFNEQYF
NA,TRBV12-3/TRBV12-4,TRBD2,TRBJ2-2,TGTACCTTCAGTTTGACTAGCGGGGGGCCGGGCACCGGGGAGCTGTTTTTT,CTFSLTSGGPGTGELFF
few,TRBV20-1,NA,TRBJ2-3,TGCAGTGCCGCTAAGGGAGGAAAAGATACGCAGTATTTT,CSAAKGGKDTQYF
few,TRBV6-1,NA,TRBJ1-2,TGTGCCAGCAGTACGACGACAGGCAACTATGGCTACACCTTC,CASSTTTGNYGYTF
few,TRBV7-2,NA,TRBJ2-1,TGTGCCAGCAGCCCGGCCGGGACTGTCACCTACAATGAGCAGTTCTTC,CASSPAGTVTYNEQFF
NA,TRBV7-8,NA,TRBJ2-2,TGTGCCAGCAGCTTACCCCGCGACAGAAACACCGGGGAGCTGTTTTTT,CASSLPRDRNTGELFF
NA,TRBV9,TRBD1,TRBJ1-1,TGTGCCAGCAGCCCCTATGCACCGGGACAGGGGTGTGAAGCTTTCTTT,CASSPYAPGQGCEAFF
NA,TRBV7-8,NA,TRBJ2-2,TGTGCCAGCAGCCTGGATTCCGCCGGGATTCAGAACACCGGGGAGCTGTTTTTT,CASSLDSAGIQNTGELFF
NA,TRBV4-3,TRBD1,TRBJ2-7,TGCGCCAGCAGTTTGGACAGGGCCGGCGAGCAGTACTTC,CASSLDRAGEQYF
NA,TRBV6-2/TRBV6-3,NA,TRBJ2-3,TGTGCCAGCGCCATCCGAGCGCTCCTCACAGATACGCAGTATTTT,CASAIRALLTDTQYF
few,TRBV12-3/TRBV12-4,NA,TRBJ2-3,TGTGCCAGCAGTTTGGTCCAGTCATCATCAGATACGCAGTATTTT,CASSLVQSSSDTQYF
NA,TRBV7-2,TRBD1,TRBJ1-1,TGTGCCAGCAGCCCATACAGGGGAGAGAACACTGAAGCTTTCTTT,CASSPYRGENTEAFF
few,TRBV7-3,TRBD1,TRBJ2-7,TGTGCCAGCAGCGCGAGACAGGGGACCGAGCAGTACTTC,CASSARQGTEQYF
few,TRBV7-2,TRBD2,TRBJ2-5,TGTGCCAGCAGCGTGTCTAGCGGGGGGGGAGAGACCCAGTACTTC,CASSVSSGGGETQYF
few,TRBV6-1,TRBD2,TRBJ2-5,TGTGCCAGCAGACCGACACTAGCGGGGCCCCAAGAGACCCAGTACTTC,CASRPTLAGPQETQYF
few,TRBV2,NA,TRBJ2-5,TGTGCCACCAAAGAGACCCAGTACTTC,CATKETQYF
NA,TRBV11-2,NA,TRBJ2-3,TGTGCCAGCAGCTTACGACAGGAATACACAGATACGCAGTATTTT,CASSLRQEYTDTQYF
NA,TRBV18,TRBD1,TRBJ1-2,TGTGCCAGCTCACCAGACAGGGGGAAGTATGGCTACACCTTC,CASSPDRGKYGYTF
NA,TRBV2,NA,TRBJ1-5,TGTGCCAGCAGTATCGGGCGGAATCAGCCCCAGCATTTT,CASSIGRNQPQHF
NA,TRBV28,NA,TRBJ1-5,TGTGCCAGCAGTTTGTTTGGTTGGGGGGGCGGACAGCCCCAGCATTTT,CASSLFGWGGGQPQHF
few,TRBV4-3,TRBD1,TRBJ2-1,TGCGCCAGCAGCCAAGACCGCTCGGACAGGTCGTACAATGAGCAGTTCTTC,CASSQDRSDRSYNEQFF